What follows is one TCR beta chain and its context. Its antigen is undetermined. V was cut by 9 bases and J by 0 bases, with 14 bases left in between. Germline V lookup: CDR1 LNHDA, CDR2 SQIVND (reference sequence). The length of the CDR3 is 14 residues. Treatment indicated: around 19 received Ad26.COV2.S at low or high dose, single or two shots; roughly five received placebo; per-sample allocation not given. After the first vaccine or placebo injection, samples were drawn on day 63. An Ad26 vector that expressed Wuhan-strain SARS-CoV-2 spike constituted the vaccine. This record comes from a study of Ad26.COV2.S vaccination and SARS-CoV-2 variants. Across the study: The donor participated in the COV1001 trial, in its Ad26.COV2.S arm. Ad26.COV2.S was injected intramuscularly once or twice, 56 days apart.

The data were produced by immunoSEQ multiplex PCR, yet TCRdb's version contains in-frame clones alone and is incomplete. The table has some 340,000 clones, about 82% seen once. Overall study results and limits: Vaccinated individuals (as opposed to placebo recipients) had higher spike-specific TCR breadth.

The chain carries TRBV19 and TRBJ1-1; D is possibly TRBD1 (6 bases). This sequence was found in a person aged 18-65 years who received the Ad26.COV2.S COVID-19 vaccine or a placebo. Sequenced here: peripheral blood, sampled in a trial of Ad26.COV2.S vaccine versus placebo. The CDR3 nucleotides read TGTGCCAGCAGAGGACAGCTCATGAACACTGAAGCTTTCTTT. This sequence encodes CASRGQLMNTEAFF.